The T cell receptor beta chain under discussion was sequenced for a study of blood T cell repertoires in COVID-19. Assay: immunoSEQ multiplex PCR; the TCRdb copy retains only in-frame clones and omits some. The table lists over 200,000 clones, less than 85% of them singletons. All enrollees were about 18 to 89 years old and from 25 or so US areas. The J segment lost 5 bases and the V segment lost 3 bases, leaving 8 bases of the junction unmatched. The CDR3 spans 18 residues. The germline V gene encodes CDR1 LGHDT and CDR2 YNNKEL (reference sequence). The sequence derives from a man in his forties or fifties who had recovered from COVID-19. The material sequenced was PBMCs or T cells enriched from blood (not recorded which). The chain couples TRBV3-1 (or the pseudogene TRBV3-2) to TRBJ2-2; 14 bases are a match to TRBD2. CDR3 amino acids: CASSQTSGRARCTGELFF. The CDR3, as DNA: TGTGCCAGCAGCCAGACTAGCGGGAGGGCCAGGTGTACCGGGGAGCTGTTTTTT.